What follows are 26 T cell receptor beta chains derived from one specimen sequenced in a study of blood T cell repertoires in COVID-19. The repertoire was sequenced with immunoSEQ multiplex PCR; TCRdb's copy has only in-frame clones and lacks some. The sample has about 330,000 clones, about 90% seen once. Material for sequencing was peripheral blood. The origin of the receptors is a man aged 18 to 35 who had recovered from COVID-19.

This CDR3 is CASSLGQGAGYTF. CDR3 sequence (DNA): TGTGCCAGCAGCTTGGGACAGGGAGCGGGCTACACCTTC. The rearrangement joins TRBV9 to TRBJ1-2; 9 bases map to TRBD1. CDR3 length: 13 amino acids. With V trimmed by 4 bases and J by 8 bases, 6 bases remained unmatched. Germline V lookup: CDR1 SGDLS, CDR2 YYNGEE.

The CDR3 DNA follows: TGTGCCAGCAGCTGGGACAGGGGGTCTATGGACACTGAAGCTTTCTTT. Encoded protein: CASSWDRGSMDTEAFF. The J gene is TRBJ1-1, the V gene TRBV5-4; 11 bases are a match to TRBD1. The junction had 7 bases not matched to a gene; V was cut back by 3 bases and J by 3 bases. The CDR3 consists of 16 residues. Germline CDR1 SGHNT, CDR2 YYREEE (reference sequence).

CDR3 DNA: TGTGCCAGCAGTGAAAGCAGGGGGCTAGACACTGAAGCTTTCTTT. Translation: CASSESRGLDTEAFF. V usage is TRBV6-1 and J usage is TRBJ1-1; 8 bases align to TRBD1. Trimming cost V 2 bases and J 3 bases; bases outside gene matches: 5. CDR1 is MNHNS and CDR2 is SASEGT in the germline V gene. The CDR3 extends over 15 amino acids.

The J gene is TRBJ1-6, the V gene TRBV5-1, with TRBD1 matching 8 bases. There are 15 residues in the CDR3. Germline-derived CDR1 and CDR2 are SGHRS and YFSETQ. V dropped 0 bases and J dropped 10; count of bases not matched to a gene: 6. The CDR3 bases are TGCGCCAGCAGCTTGGAGGCAGGGGGCGAATCACCCCTCCACTTT. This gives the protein CASSLEAGGESPLHF.

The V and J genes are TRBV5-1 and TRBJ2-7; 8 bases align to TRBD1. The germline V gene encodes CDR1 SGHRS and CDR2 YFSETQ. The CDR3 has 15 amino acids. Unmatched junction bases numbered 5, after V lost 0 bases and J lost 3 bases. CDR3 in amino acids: CASSLAVTGGYEQYF. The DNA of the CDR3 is TGCGCCAGCAGCTTGGCCGTAACAGGGGGCTACGAGCAGTACTTC.

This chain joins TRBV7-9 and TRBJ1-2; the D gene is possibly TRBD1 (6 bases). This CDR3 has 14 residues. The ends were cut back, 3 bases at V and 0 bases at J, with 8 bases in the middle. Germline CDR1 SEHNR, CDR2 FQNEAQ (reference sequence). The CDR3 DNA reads TGTGCCAGCAGCTTCGGGACAACTAACTATGGCTACACCTTC. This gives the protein CASSFGTTNYGYTF. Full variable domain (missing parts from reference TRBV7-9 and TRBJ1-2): DTGVSQNPRHKITKRGQNVTFRCDPISEHNRLYWYRQTLGQGPEFLTYFQNEAQLEKSRLLSDRFSAERPKGSFSTLEIQRTEQGDSAMYLCASSFGTTNYGYTFGSGTRLTVV.

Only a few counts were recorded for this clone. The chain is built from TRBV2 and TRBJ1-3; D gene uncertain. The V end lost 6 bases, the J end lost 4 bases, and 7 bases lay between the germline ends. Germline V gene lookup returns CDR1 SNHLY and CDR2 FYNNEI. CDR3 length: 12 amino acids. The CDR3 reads CASSVEGNTIYF. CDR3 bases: TGTGCCAGCAGCGTGGAGGGAAACACCATATATTTT.

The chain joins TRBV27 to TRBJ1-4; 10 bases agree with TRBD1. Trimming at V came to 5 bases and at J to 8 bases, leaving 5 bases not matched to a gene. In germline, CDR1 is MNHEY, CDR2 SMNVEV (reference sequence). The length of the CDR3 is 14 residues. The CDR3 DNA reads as TGTGCCAGCAGTCCGTGGACAGGGGGAGAAAAACTGTTTTTT. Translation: CASSPWTGGEKLFF. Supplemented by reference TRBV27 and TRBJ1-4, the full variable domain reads EAQVTQNPRYLITVTGKKLTVTCSQNMNHEYMSWYRQDPGLGLRQIYYSMNVEVTDKGDVPEGYKVSRKEKRNFPLILESPSPNQTSLYFCASSPWTGGEKLFFGSGTQLSVL.

The CDR3 nucleotides read TGCGCCAGCAGCTTCGGGGCTAGCGGGGGCCAAGAGACCCAGTACTTC. Translating gives CASSFGASGGQETQYF. This chain uses TRBV5-1 with TRBJ2-5; 10 nucleotides line up with TRBD2. This CDR3 is 16 amino acids long. Per germline, CDR1 SGHRS and CDR2 YFSETQ. V gave up 2 bases and J gave up 1 base; unmatched junction bases: 5. The full variable domain, in which reference TRBV5-1 and TRBJ2-5 provide the parts outside the CDR3, is KAGVTQTPRYLIKTRGQQVTLSCSPISGHRSVSWYQQTPGQGLQFLFEYFSETQRNKGNFPGRFSGRQFSNSRSEMNVSTLELGDSALYLCASSFGASGGQETQYFGPGTRLLVL.

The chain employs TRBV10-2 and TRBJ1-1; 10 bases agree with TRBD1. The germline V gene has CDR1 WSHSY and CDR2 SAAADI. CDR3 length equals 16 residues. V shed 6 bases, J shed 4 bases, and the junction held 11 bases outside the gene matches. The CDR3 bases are TGCGCCAGCAGGGGAACTATCAGGACAGGGGGCACTGAAGCTTTCTTT. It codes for CASRGTIRTGGTEAFF.

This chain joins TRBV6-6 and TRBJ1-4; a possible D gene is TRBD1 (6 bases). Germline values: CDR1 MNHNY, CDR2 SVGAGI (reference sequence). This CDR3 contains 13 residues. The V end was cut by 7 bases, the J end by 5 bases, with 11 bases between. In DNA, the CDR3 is TGTGCCAGCAATGGCAGGGGAAATGAAAAACTGTTTTTT. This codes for CASNGRGNEKLFF.

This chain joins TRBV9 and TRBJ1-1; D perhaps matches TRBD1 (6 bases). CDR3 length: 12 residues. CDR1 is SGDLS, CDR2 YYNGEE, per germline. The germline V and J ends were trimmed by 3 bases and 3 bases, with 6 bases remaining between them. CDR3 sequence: CASSEGDTEAFF. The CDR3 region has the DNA TGTGCCAGCAGCGAGGGGGACACTGAAGCTTTCTTT. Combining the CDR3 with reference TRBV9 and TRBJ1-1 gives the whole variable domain DSGVTQTPKHLITATGQRVTLRCSPRSGDLSVYWYQQSLDQGLQFLIQYYNGEERAKGNILERFSAQQFPDLHSELNLSSLELGDSALYFCASSEGDTEAFFGQGTRLTVV.

DNA for the CDR3: TGTGCCAGCAGCCTGCGACCGGGACAGTATACAAATAGCAATCAGCCCCAGCATTTT. Amino acid sequence: CASSLRPGQYTNSNQPQHF. V and J are TRBV5-5 and TRBJ1-5, with 7 bases identical to TRBD1. V was pared by 4 bases and J by 0 bases, with 16 bases of the junction left unmatched. CDR1 and CDR2 (germline): SGHKS, YYEKEE (reference sequence). The CDR3 covers 19 residues.

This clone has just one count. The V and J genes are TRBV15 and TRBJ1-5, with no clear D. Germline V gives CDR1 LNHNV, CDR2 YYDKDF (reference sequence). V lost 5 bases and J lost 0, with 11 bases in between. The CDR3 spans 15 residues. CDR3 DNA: TGTGCCACCAGCGTCTACAGTTATAGCAATCAGCCCCAGCATTTT. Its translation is CATSVYSYSNQPQHF.

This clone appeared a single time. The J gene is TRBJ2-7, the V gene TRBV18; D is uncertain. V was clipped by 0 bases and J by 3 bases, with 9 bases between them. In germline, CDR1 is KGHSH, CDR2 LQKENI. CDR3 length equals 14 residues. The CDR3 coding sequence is TGTGCCAGCTCACCACCTCTATCAATCTACGAGCAGTACTTC. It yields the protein CASSPPLSIYEQYF.

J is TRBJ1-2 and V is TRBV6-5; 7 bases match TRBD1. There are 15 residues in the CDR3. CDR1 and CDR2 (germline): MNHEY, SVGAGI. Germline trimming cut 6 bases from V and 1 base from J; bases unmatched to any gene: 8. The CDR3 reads CASSEGDRINYGYTF. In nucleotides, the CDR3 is TGTGCCAGCAGCGAGGGGGACAGAATTAACTATGGCTACACCTTC.

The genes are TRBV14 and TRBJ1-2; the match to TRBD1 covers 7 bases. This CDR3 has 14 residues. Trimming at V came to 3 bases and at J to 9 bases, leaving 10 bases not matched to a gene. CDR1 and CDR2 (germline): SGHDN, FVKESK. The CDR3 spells CASSQATGAVRYTF. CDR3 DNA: TGTGCCAGCAGCCAGGCTACAGGGGCGGTACGCTACACCTTC.

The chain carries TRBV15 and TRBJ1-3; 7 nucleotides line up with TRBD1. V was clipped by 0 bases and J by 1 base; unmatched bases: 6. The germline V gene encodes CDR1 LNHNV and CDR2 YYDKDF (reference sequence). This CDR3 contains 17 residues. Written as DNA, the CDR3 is TGTGCCACCAGCAGAGAACAGGGGATTCAATCTGGAAACACCATATATTTT. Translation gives CATSREQGIQSGNTIYF.

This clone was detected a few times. The CDR3 is CASSPGQGGSYEQYF. DNA of the CDR3: TGTGCCAGCAGCCCTGGACAGGGAGGCTCCTACGAGCAGTACTTC. This chain connects TRBV9 to TRBJ2-7; TRBD1 matches at 8 bases. Germline V gene sequence: CDR1 SGDLS, CDR2 YYNGEE. The CDR3 is 15 residues long. Germline trimming cut 4 bases from V and 0 bases from J; bases unmatched to any gene: 6.

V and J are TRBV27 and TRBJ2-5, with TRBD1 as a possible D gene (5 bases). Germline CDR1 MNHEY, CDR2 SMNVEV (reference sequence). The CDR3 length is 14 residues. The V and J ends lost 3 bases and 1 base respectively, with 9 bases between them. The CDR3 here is CASSLGHPQETQYF. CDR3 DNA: TGTGCCAGCAGTTTGGGGCACCCCCAAGAGACCCAGTACTTC.

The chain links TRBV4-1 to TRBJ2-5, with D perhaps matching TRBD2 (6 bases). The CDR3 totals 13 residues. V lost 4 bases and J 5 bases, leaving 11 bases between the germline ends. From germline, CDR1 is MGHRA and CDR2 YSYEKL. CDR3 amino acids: CASSLRGGETQYF. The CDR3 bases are TGCGCCAGCAGCCTTCGCGGAGGGGAGACCCAGTACTTC.

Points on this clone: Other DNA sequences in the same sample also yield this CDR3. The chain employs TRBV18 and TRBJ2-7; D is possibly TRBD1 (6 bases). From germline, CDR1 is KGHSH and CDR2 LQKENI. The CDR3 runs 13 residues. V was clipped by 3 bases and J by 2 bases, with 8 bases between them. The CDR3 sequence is CASSPGATYEQYF. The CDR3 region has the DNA TGTGCCAGCTCACCGGGGGCTACCTACGAGCAGTACTTC.

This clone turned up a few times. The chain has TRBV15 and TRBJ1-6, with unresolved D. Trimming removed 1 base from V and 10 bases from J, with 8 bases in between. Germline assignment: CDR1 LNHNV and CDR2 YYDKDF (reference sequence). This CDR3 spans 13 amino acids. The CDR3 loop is CATSRGSGSPLHF. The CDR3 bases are TGTGCCACCAGCAGAGGGAGCGGATCACCCCTCCACTTT.

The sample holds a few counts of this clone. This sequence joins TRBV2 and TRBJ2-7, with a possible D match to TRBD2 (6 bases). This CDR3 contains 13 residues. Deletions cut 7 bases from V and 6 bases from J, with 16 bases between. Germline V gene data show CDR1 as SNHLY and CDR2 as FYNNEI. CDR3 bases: TGTGCCAGCATCCCGGGACTCAGCAGCGAGCAGTACTTC. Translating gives CASIPGLSSEQYF.

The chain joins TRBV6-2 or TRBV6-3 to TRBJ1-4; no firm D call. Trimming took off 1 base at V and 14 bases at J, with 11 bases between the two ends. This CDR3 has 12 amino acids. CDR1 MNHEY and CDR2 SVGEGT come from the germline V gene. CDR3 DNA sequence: TGTGCCAGCAGTTACTTTGGGGAGTGGCTGTTTTTT. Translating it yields CASSYFGEWLFF.

CDR3 nucleotides: TGTGCCAGCAGCTTACGCGACACCGGGGAGCTGTTTTTT. Translating it yields CASSLRDTGELFF. The V call is TRBV11-2, the J call TRBJ2-2; D gene ambiguous. V lost 2 bases and J lost 3, with 4 bases in between. CDR3 length: 13 residues. CDR1 SGHAT and CDR2 FQNNGV come from the germline V gene.